The source of this T cell receptor (beta chain) is a study of T cells after yellow fever vaccination. Via MiXCR, TCRdb re-called the 5' RACE reads, giving one row per CDR3 protein. Of a few hundred thousand distinct CDR3 sequences listed, around 4.9% are singletons. The CDR3 contains 15 residues. Germline assignment: CDR1 SGHNT and CDR2 YYREEE (reference sequence). V dropped 1 base and J dropped 7 bases, with 15 bases sitting between them. The source material was CD4+ T cells sorted from PBMCs, sampled on the day of the yellow fever booster vaccination. The clonotype comes from a man in his late teens or twenties who received the YFV17D yellow fever vaccine. This rearrangement joins TRBV5-4 to TRBJ2-1; D is perhaps TRBD2 (6 bases). CDR3 sequence: CASSLLLASSNEQFF. CDR3 sequence (DNA): TGTGCCAGCAGCTTGTTACTAGCCTCCTCTAATGAGCAGTTCTTC.